This entry is about one TCR beta chain. Methods used by the authors: Estimated nucleated cell counts came from reference gene primer amplification. Clones were read by immunoSEQ multiplex PCR, and TCRdb kept only the in-frame ones, dropping some. V, J and clone size are taken as reported in that table, and D and trimming were inferred from the DNA itself. The data show approximately 130,000 clones, around 85% seen once. Germline values: CDR1 ENHRY, CDR2 SYGVKD. CDR3 length: 14 residues. V was clipped by 10 bases and J by 3 bases, with 18 bases between them. The entry originates in a study of blood T cell repertoires in COVID-19. At the level of the study: Acute and convalescent COVID-19 specimens originated in the United States, Italy and Spain.

The J gene is TRBJ1-2, the V gene TRBV10-3, with D tentatively TRBD1 (6 bases). Sequencing used peripheral blood. This receptor was identified in a human donor in a cohort sampled during active COVID-19. The CDR3 sequence is CATRGGGIHYGYTF. The CDR3 region has the DNA TGTGCCACCAGAGGTGGGGGCATTCACTATGGCTACACCTTC.